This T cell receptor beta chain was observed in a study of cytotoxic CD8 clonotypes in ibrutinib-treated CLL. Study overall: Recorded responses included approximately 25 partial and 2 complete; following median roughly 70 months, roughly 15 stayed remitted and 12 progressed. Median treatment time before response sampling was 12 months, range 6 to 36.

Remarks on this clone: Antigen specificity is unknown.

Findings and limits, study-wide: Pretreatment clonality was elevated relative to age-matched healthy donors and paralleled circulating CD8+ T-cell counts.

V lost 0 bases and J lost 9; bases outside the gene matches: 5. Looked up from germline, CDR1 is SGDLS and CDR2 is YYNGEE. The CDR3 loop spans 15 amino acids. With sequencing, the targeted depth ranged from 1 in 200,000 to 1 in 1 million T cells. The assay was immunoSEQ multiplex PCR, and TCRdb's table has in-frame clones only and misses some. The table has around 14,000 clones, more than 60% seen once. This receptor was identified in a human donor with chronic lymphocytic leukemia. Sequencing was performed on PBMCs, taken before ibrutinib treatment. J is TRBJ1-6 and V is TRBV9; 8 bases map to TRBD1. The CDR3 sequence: CASSVAAGGPSPLHF. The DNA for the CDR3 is TGTGCCAGCAGCGTAGCAGCAGGGGGCCCTTCACCCCTCCACTTT.